This TCR beta chain was recovered during a study of T cells in Graves' hyperthyroidism and ophthalmopathy. Study-wide results and caveats: The authors' 13 V-J model separated ophthalmopathy from stable hyperthyroidism.

What was amplified from RNA transcripts were TCR beta CDR3 regions. The TCR CDR3 first-round RT-PCR relied on the HTBI primer set. TCRdb redid the calling of the multiplex PCR reads with MiXCR, one entry per CDR3 protein. This repertoire shows about 400,000 distinct CDR3 sequences, around 14% found once; its top ten account for about 30%. V lost 10 bases and J lost 0, with 12 bases in between. Germline CDR1 and CDR2: MGHDK and SYGVNS. The CDR3 has 13 residues. Not enrolled were patients with uncontrolled infection, other autoimmune disease, pregnancy or lactation. Diagnoses were made from clinical symptoms, serum measures (thyroxine and TRAb), thyroid ultrasound and orbital computed tomography. This clonotype was seen a few times. Its antigen is not known.

This clonotype originated in a woman aged 25 to 45 with Graves' hyperthyroidism. V gene TRBV25-1 combines with J gene TRBJ1-1; weak D call: TRBD1 (5 bases). Sequencing input: blood. This CDR3 reads CATVEGLNTEAFF. Written as DNA, the CDR3 is TGTGCCACCGTCGAGGGGCTGAACACTGAAGCTTTCTTT. Drawing the rest from reference TRBV25-1 and TRBJ1-1, the complete variable domain is EADIYQTPRYLVIGTGKKITLECSQTMGHDKMYWYQQDPGMELHLIHYSYGVNSTEKGDLSSESTVSRIRTEHFPLTLESARPSHTSQYLCATVEGLNTEAFFGQGTRLTVV.